These 27 T cell receptor beta chains were sequenced from one sample in a study of blood T cell repertoires in COVID-19. Clones were sequenced by immunoSEQ multiplex PCR, and TCRdb holds only the in-frame ones, with some missing. The data contain about 150,000 clones, around 85% of them singletons. The sample comprised PBMCs or T cells enriched from blood (not recorded which). These receptors all stem from a man between 45 and 60 years old who had recovered from COVID-19.

Regarding this clone: The same CDR3 also results from other DNA sequences found in this sample. The CDR3 DNA reads as TGCGCCAGCAGCCAAGATGCAGGGGCCGGGGCCAACGTCCTGACTTTC. Protein sequence: CASSQDAGAGANVLTF. This chain joins TRBV4-3 and TRBJ2-6, with a possible D match to TRBD1 (6 bases). Trimming took 0 bases from V and 4 from J, leaving 10 bases between them. The CDR3 is 16 residues long. CDR1 LGHNA and CDR2 YSLEER come from the germline V gene.

As to this clone: Sequence at one end of the junction differs from germline and may be a read error. V usage is TRBV6-4 and J usage is TRBJ2-3, with 9 bases fitting TRBD2. This CDR3 region has 12 residues. CDR1 is MRHNA and CDR2 is SNTAGT in the germline V gene. CDR3 nucleotide sequence: TGTGCCAGCAGTTCCGGGACTAGCTTGTTGAATTTT. Amino acids: CASSSGTSLLNF.

This chain links TRBV27 with TRBJ1-1; 8 bases align to TRBD1. Germline V gene data show CDR1 as MNHEY and CDR2 as SMNVEV (reference sequence). The CDR3 spans 13 residues. Unmatched junction bases numbered 3, after V lost 3 bases and J lost 6 bases. This CDR3 is CASSLPGGPEAFF. The DNA for the CDR3 is TGTGCCAGCAGTTTGCCAGGGGGCCCTGAAGCTTTCTTT.

V usage is TRBV6-5 and J usage is TRBJ2-3, with 10 bases lining up with TRBD1. The V gene's germline CDR1 is MNHEY and CDR2 SVGAGI. The trim removed 8 bases at V and 0 bases at J, leaving 5 bases unmatched. This CDR3 is built from 15 residues. The CDR3 nucleotides are TGTGCCAGCGGACAGGGGGGACTAAGCACAGATACGCAGTATTTT. Amino acids: CASGQGGLSTDTQYF.

CDR3 sequence: CASSIPSGGLNIQYF. The CDR3 DNA reads TGTGCCAGTAGTATCCCCAGCGGGGGGTTGAACATTCAGTACTTC. The chain is built from TRBV19 and TRBJ2-4; 9 nucleotides agree with TRBD2. The CDR3 is made up of 15 amino acids. J was trimmed by 7 bases and V by 3 bases; bases with no gene match: 7. CDR1 LNHDA and CDR2 SQIVND come from the germline V gene (reference sequence). The full variable domain, in which reference TRBV19 and TRBJ2-4 provide the parts outside the CDR3, is DGGITQSPKYLFRKEGQNVTLSCEQNLNHDAMYWYRQDPGQGLRLIYYSQIVNDFQKGDIAEGYSVSREKKESFPLTVTSAQKNPTAFYLCASSIPSGGLNIQYFGAGTRLSVL.

The chain links TRBV6-6 to TRBJ2-6; 7 nucleotides match TRBD1. The CDR3 covers 16 residues. The junction had 4 bases not matched to a gene; V was cut back by 2 bases and J by 3 bases. Germline CDR1 and CDR2: MNHNY and SVGAGI (reference sequence). In nucleotides, the CDR3 is TGTGCCAGCAGTTACCAGACAGGGAGTGGGGCCAACGTCCTGACTTTC. Translating gives CASSYQTGSGANVLTF.

This clone was observed once. The chain combines TRBV18 with TRBJ1-1, with D possibly being TRBD1 (6 bases). CDR1 and CDR2 (germline): KGHSH, LQKENI. The CDR3 sequence is 16 residues long. Trimming left V 0 bases short and J 3 bases short, with 14 bases between. Written as DNA, the CDR3 is TGTGCCAGCTCACCACCGGGGGCTATGGGGTACACTGAAGCTTTCTTT. Protein sequence: CASSPPGAMGYTEAFF.

This clone showed up just a few times. V gene TRBV7-2 combines with J gene TRBJ1-3; D remains unclear. V dropped 1 base and J dropped 0 bases, with 10 bases sitting between them. CDR3 length: 16 residues. Per the germline V gene, CDR1 is SGHTA and CDR2 is FQGNSA. The CDR3 sequence: CASSLGSAISGNTIYF. In DNA, the CDR3 is TGTGCCAGCAGCTTAGGGTCAGCGATCTCTGGAAACACCATATATTTT.

V usage is TRBV28 and J usage is TRBJ1-1, with 10 positions matching TRBD1. This CDR3 spans 12 amino acids. Germline V gene lookup returns CDR1 MDHEN and CDR2 SYDVKM. V lost 7 bases to trimming and J lost 12 bases; unmatched junction nucleotides: 8. The CDR3 DNA is TGTGCCAGCACTTTTCAGGACAGGGGGACTTTCTTT. It yields the protein CASTFQDRGTFF.

J is TRBJ2-1 and V is TRBV24-1, with TRBD2 matching 9 bases. The CDR3 is 14 residues long. Germline V CDR1 and CDR2: KGHDR, SFDVKD. V lost 6 bases, J lost 5 bases, and 4 bases stayed unmatched. In DNA form, the CDR3 reads TGTGCCACCAGTCTAGCGGGGTCTAACAATGAGCAGTTCTTC. It translates to CATSLAGSNNEQFF.

The chain joins TRBV13 to TRBJ2-7, with TRBD1 as a possible D gene (6 bases). V was clipped by 4 bases and J by 5 bases, with 15 bases between them. Germline CDR1 is PRHDT and CDR2 is FYEKMQ (reference sequence). CDR3 length equals 14 residues. CDR3 nucleotide sequence: TGTGCCAGCAGCTCAGCCCAGGGGTTGAACGAGCAGTACTTC. This sequence encodes CASSSAQGLNEQYF.

The chain is built from TRBV5-4 and TRBJ2-7; 7 positions match TRBD1. CDR1 SGHNT and CDR2 YYREEE come from the germline V gene (reference sequence). V lost 0 bases, J lost 3 bases, and 3 bases stayed unmatched. The CDR3 spans 14 residues. In DNA, the CDR3 is TGTGCCAGCAGCTTGGACAGGGGTTACTACGAGCAGTACTTC. Protein: CASSLDRGYYEQYF.

The chain employs TRBV5-1 and TRBJ1-3; D possibly corresponds to TRBD1 (5 bases). There are 15 residues in the CDR3. From germline, CDR1 is SGHRS and CDR2 YFSETQ. Trimming took 6 bases from V and 4 from J, leaving 17 bases between them. CDR3 amino acids: CASKAGLSSGNTIYF. The CDR3 region has the DNA TGCGCCAGCAAGGCAGGGTTAAGTTCCGGAAACACCATATATTTT.

This clone has just one count. The chain recombines TRBV14 with TRBJ2-2, with 7 positions matching TRBD1. V was pared by 4 bases and J by 4 bases, with 3 bases of the junction left unmatched. CDR1 SGHDN and CDR2 FVKESK come from the germline V gene. The CDR3 length is 14 residues. DNA of the CDR3: TGTGCCAGCAGCCTGACAGGGTTCACCGGGGAGCTGTTTTTT. It encodes CASSLTGFTGELFF.

The chain employs TRBV6-6 and TRBJ1-1; 8 nucleotides match TRBD1. This CDR3 comprises 12 residues. Germline CDR1 MNHNY, CDR2 SVGAGI (reference sequence). The V gene end was trimmed by 6 bases and the J gene end by 7 bases; junction bases not matched to a gene: 4. The CDR3, as DNA: TGTGCCAGCAGCCCCGGACAGGGTGAAGCTTTCTTT. Encoded protein: CASSPGQGEAFF.

The rearrangement uses TRBV19 and TRBJ1-2; 7 bases align to TRBD1. V was clipped by 0 bases and J by 4 bases; unmatched bases: 5. Germline CDR1 is LNHDA and CDR2 is SQIVND (reference sequence). CDR3 length: 15 amino acids. The CDR3 DNA sequence: TGTGCCAGTAGTATAGAGGCGACAGGGCGCTATGGCTACACCTTC. Its translation is CASSIEATGRYGYTF.

The chain carries TRBV19 and TRBJ2-5, with 11 bases matching TRBD2. Germline assignment: CDR1 LNHDA and CDR2 SQIVND (reference sequence). V shed 6 bases and J 1 base; nucleotides not matched to a gene: 7. The CDR3 is 16 amino acids. The CDR3: CASSFHSGGGQETQYF. CDR3 nucleotide sequence: TGTGCCAGTAGCTTTCATAGCGGGGGGGGCCAAGAGACCCAGTACTTC.

The chain couples TRBV7-2 to TRBJ2-5; the match to TRBD1 covers 7 bases. J was trimmed by 1 base and V by 5 bases; bases with no gene match: 10. CDR3 length equals 16 residues. CDR1 and CDR2 (germline): SGHTA, FQGNSA. CDR3: CASSPLGTAIQETQYF. DNA of the CDR3: TGTGCCAGCAGCCCTCTAGGGACAGCCATCCAAGAGACCCAGTACTTC.

The J gene is TRBJ2-7, the V gene TRBV20-1; D gene unclear. Germline-derived CDR1 and CDR2 are DFQATT and SNEGSKA (reference sequence). With 0 bases removed from V and 4 bases from J, the gap between germline ends came to 4 bases. The CDR3 runs to 11 residues. CDR3 DNA: TGCAGTGCTAGAGAACGGTACGAGCAGTACTTC. Amino acid sequence: CSARERYEQYF.

This clone was detected only once. The chain links TRBV27 to TRBJ1-4; 9 bases are a match to TRBD1. Germline CDR1 MNHEY, CDR2 SMNVEV (reference sequence). The CDR3 spans 15 residues. Germline trimming cut 5 bases from V and 5 bases from J; bases unmatched to any gene: 6. The CDR3 nucleotides read TGTGCCAGCAGTCCCCTGGACAGGGGAAATGAAAAACTGTTTTTT. Protein product: CASSPLDRGNEKLFF.

The chain links TRBV18 to TRBJ1-1; a possible D gene is TRBD1 (6 bases). V shed 6 bases and J shed 0 bases, with 23 bases lying between them. Germline CDR1 KGHSH, CDR2 LQKENI. The CDR3 runs 18 residues. The CDR3 DNA is TGTGCCAGCTCCCGGGGTGGGTTCGGGGGGCCGGTGAACACTGAAGCTTTCTTT. Translated, it gives CASSRGGFGGPVNTEAFF. Supplemented by reference TRBV18 and TRBJ1-1, the full variable domain reads NAGVMQNPRHLVRRRGQEARLRCSPMKGHSHVYWYRQLPEEGLKFMVYLQKENIIDESGMPKERFSAEFPKEGPSILRIQQVVRGDSAAYFCASSRGGFGGPVNTEAFFGQGTRLTVV.

The rearrangement links TRBV12-3 or TRBV12-4 to TRBJ2-7; the D gene is possibly TRBD1 (5 bases). The CDR3 has 12 residues. The V end lost 3 bases, the J end lost 7 bases, and 10 bases lay between the germline ends. This CDR3 reads CASSFAQGEQYF. The CDR3 bases are TGTGCCAGCAGTTTCGCGCAGGGAGAGCAGTACTTC.

The chain uses TRBV12-3 or TRBV12-4 and TRBJ1-2, with 8 bases lining up with TRBD1. The CDR3 totals 13 residues. Germline trimming cut 6 bases from V and 10 bases from J; bases unmatched to any gene: 10. CDR3 protein: CASRAGTGEDYTF. Written as DNA, the CDR3 is TGTGCCAGCAGAGCCGGGACAGGCGAAGACTACACCTTC.

The V gene is TRBV6-5, the J gene TRBJ2-7, with 8 bases lining up with TRBD2. V shed 0 bases and J 0 bases; nucleotides not matched to a gene: 1. CDR3 length: 15 residues. Germline CDR1 is MNHEY and CDR2 is SVGAGI. CDR3: CASSYSRGVSYEQYF. The CDR3 bases are TGTGCCAGCAGTTACTCGCGGGGGGTCTCCTACGAGCAGTACTTC.

This chain links TRBV19 with TRBJ2-4; D perhaps matches TRBD1 (6 bases). Deletions cut 5 bases from V and 4 bases from J, with 21 bases between. The CDR3 is 17 residues long. Germline V gene lookup returns CDR1 LNHDA and CDR2 SQIVND (reference sequence). The CDR3 DNA reads TGTGCCAGTAGTCATGCCAGGGGATCGCGAGGAAAAAACATTCAGTACTTC. Translation gives CASSHARGSRGKNIQYF.

The chain recombines TRBV12-3 or TRBV12-4 with TRBJ2-5; the D gene is possibly TRBD1 (5 bases). The CDR3 runs 13 residues. Trimming pared 6 bases from V and 5 bases from J, leaving 13 bases between. The CDR3 DNA follows: TGTGCCAGCAGGCAAGGGGTCTGGGAGACCCAGTACTTC. This encodes CASRQGVWETQYF.

The table lists this clone with a count of one. The chain joins TRBV3-1 (or the pseudogene TRBV3-2) to TRBJ1-6; D unresolved. Germline lookup yields CDR1 LGHDT and CDR2 YNNKEL (reference sequence). CDR3 size: 16 residues. V was clipped by 1 base and J by 0 bases, with 7 bases between them. CDR3 loop: CASSQVVSSYNSPLHF. DNA of the CDR3: TGTGCCAGCAGCCAAGTGGTGAGCTCCTATAATTCACCCCTCCACTTT.